The 27 T cell receptor beta chains below come from one sample, sequenced in a study of vaccination effects on CD4 cells after COVID-19. The method was immunoSEQ multiplex PCR; TCRdb's version includes in-frame clones alone and lacks a portion of them. The profile shows fewer than 35,000 clones, roughly 81% of them singletons. It was after nine to ten days of culture that CD4+ T cells were isolated. Participants got two doses of BNT162b2 or mRNA-1273 vaccine. Their antigens are not known. The input for sequencing was CD4+ T cells from PBMCs cultured without peptide, taken after COVID-19 vaccination. These receptors originate from a human donor who received a COVID-19 vaccine.

The V call is TRBV9, the J call TRBJ2-5; TRBD2 aligns across 12 bases. The germline CDR1 and CDR2 sequences are SGDLS and YYNGEE. The CDR3 is made up of 15 amino acids. Germline trimming cut 2 bases from V and 3 bases from J; bases unmatched to any gene: 2. CDR3 in amino acids: CASSVLAGGEETQYF. For the CDR3, the DNA is TGTGCCAGCAGCGTGCTAGCGGGGGGGGAAGAGACCCAGTACTTC.

The chain couples TRBV7-2 to TRBJ2-1; 8 positions match TRBD2. With V trimmed by 4 bases and J by 4 bases, 6 bases remained unmatched. Germline V gene data show CDR1 as SGHTA and CDR2 as FQGNSA. The CDR3 has 15 amino acids. In DNA, the CDR3 is TGTGCCAGCAGCTCAGGACGGGAGGGGTACAATGAGCAGTTCTTC. Amino acid sequence: CASSSGREGYNEQFF. Together with reference TRBV7-2 and TRBJ2-1, the CDR3 gives the full variable domain: GAGVSQSPSNKVTEKGKDVELRCDPISGHTALYWYRQSLGQGLEFLIYFQGNSAPDKSGLPSDRFSAERTGGSVSTLTIQRTQQEDSAVYLCASSSGREGYNEQFFGPGTRLTVL.

The chain recombines TRBV21-1 with TRBJ2-3; whether TRBD2, the table's D call, matches the DNA was not checked. TRBV21-1 is deemed a pseudogene. CDR3 length equals 13 residues. The CDR3 bases are TGTGCCAGCAGCGGGACTTACACAGATACGCAGTATTTT. Protein sequence: CASSGTYTDTQYF.

The chain carries TRBV6-2 or TRBV6-3 and TRBJ2-3; no definite D call. The CDR3 has 15 amino acids. The V gene lost 4 bases and the J gene lost 0 bases, with 11 bases spanning the gap. The V gene's germline CDR1 is MNHEY and CDR2 SVGEGT. The CDR3 DNA sequence: TGTGCCAGCAGTTTCGGGCCAGTCAGCACAGATACGCAGTATTTT. Encoded protein: CASSFGPVSTDTQYF.

This clone was counted a few times. The V call is TRBV5-4, the J call TRBJ2-2; perhaps TRBD1 as D (5 bases). The CDR3 is 15 residues long. Germline CDR1 is SGHNT and CDR2 is YYREEE (reference sequence). Trimming left V 2 bases short and J 5 bases short, with 13 bases between. As DNA, the CDR3 is TGTGCCAGCAGCTTTAGGCAGGGTGGGACCGGGGAGCTGTTTTTT. It translates to CASSFRQGGTGELFF.

The V gene is TRBV20-1, the J gene TRBJ2-1, with no clear D. Germline CDR1 reads DFQATT; CDR2 reads SNEGSKA (reference sequence). The V end lost 3 bases, the J end lost 9 bases, and 9 bases lay between the germline ends. The CDR3 is 11 amino acids. CDR3 loop: CSARRQTEQFF. CDR3 nucleotide sequence: TGCAGTGCTAGGCGCCAAACTGAGCAGTTCTTC.

V gene TRBV20-1 combines with J gene TRBJ2-5; no clear D. Germline CDR1 DFQATT, CDR2 SNEGSKA (reference sequence). Trimming shortened V by 4 bases and J by 5 bases, and 5 bases separated the two germline ends. The CDR3 is 10 residues long. The CDR3 DNA reads TGCAGTGCTACCGGGGAGACCCAGTACTTC. This gives the protein CSATGETQYF.

This clone was recorded once. The V gene is TRBV6-5, the J gene TRBJ1-2; perhaps TRBD1 as D (6 bases). V was shortened by 0 bases and J by 3 bases, with 11 bases between the two germline ends. This CDR3 is 15 amino acids long. Germline assignment: CDR1 MNHEY and CDR2 SVGAGI. In DNA form, the CDR3 reads TGTGCCAGCAGTTACTCAGGGGGAAGTTACTATGGCTACACCTTC. The encoded protein is CASSYSGGSYYGYTF.

This chain joins TRBV5-4 and TRBJ1-4; D remains unclear. The V gene's germline CDR1 is SGHNT and CDR2 YYREEE (reference sequence). Trimming cost V 2 bases and J 8 bases, with 16 bases left between them. The CDR3 totals 15 residues. The chain's CDR3 is CASSFSSGLEEKLFF. The CDR3 region has the DNA TGTGCCAGCAGCTTTAGTAGTGGCCTCGAGGAAAAACTGTTTTTT.

The gene calls are TRBV5-5 and TRBJ2-7; possibly TRBD1 or TRBD2 for D (5 bases each). This CDR3 is built from 14 residues. CDR1 and CDR2 from the germline V gene are SGHKS and YYEKEE (reference sequence). V was trimmed by 4 bases and J by 0 bases, leaving 11 bases between them. CDR3: CASSPRDRSYEQYF. The CDR3 DNA follows: TGTGCCAGCAGCCCCCGGGACCGCTCCTACGAGCAGTACTTC.

As DNA, the CDR3 is TGTGCCAGCAGTCCATCCGGGACAGGGAACACTGAAGCTTTCTTT. Amino acids: CASSPSGTGNTEAFF. V is TRBV28 and J is TRBJ1-1; 8 bases are a match to TRBD1. The CDR3 is 15 residues long. Per the germline V gene, CDR1 is MDHEN and CDR2 is SYDVKM. The ends lost 5 bases at V and 1 base at J; junction bases unmatched: 6.

The rearrangement links TRBV19 to TRBJ2-2; possibly TRBD2 for D (5 bases). The CDR3 is 16 residues long. Germline CDR1 and CDR2: LNHDA and SQIVND (reference sequence). V was clipped by 9 bases and J by 4 bases, with 21 bases between them. The CDR3 here is CASHRLAGSGTGELFF. CDR3 coding DNA: TGTGCCAGCCATCGCTTGGCGGGCTCAGGCACCGGGGAGCTGTTTTTT.

The V gene is TRBV6-5, the J gene TRBJ2-1, with D tentatively TRBD2 (5 bases). Trimming stripped 6 bases from V and 3 bases from J, with 15 bases between. Germline CDR1 reads MNHEY; CDR2 reads SVGAGI. The CDR3 covers 15 residues. The CDR3: CASRPAGVGYNEQFF. In nucleotides, the CDR3 is TGTGCCAGCAGACCCGCCGGGGTGGGCTACAATGAGCAGTTCTTC.

This clone was seen just once. The chain is built from TRBV7-9 and TRBJ1-1; perhaps TRBD1 as D (5 bases). V was trimmed by 1 base and J by 3 bases, leaving 18 bases between them. This CDR3 contains 17 residues. Germline V gene data show CDR1 as SEHNR and CDR2 as FQNEAQ (reference sequence). CDR3 amino acids: CASSLGLGTDVYTEAFF. For the CDR3, the DNA is TGTGCCAGCAGCTTAGGGTTGGGGACGGACGTGTACACTGAAGCTTTCTTT. The full variable domain, in which reference TRBV7-9 and TRBJ1-1 provide the parts outside the CDR3, is DTGVSQNPRHKITKRGQNVTFRCDPISEHNRLYWYRQTLGQGPEFLTYFQNEAQLEKSRLLSDRFSAERPKGSFSTLEIQRTEQGDSAMYLCASSLGLGTDVYTEAFFGQGTRLTVV.

The chain joins TRBV9 to TRBJ2-7; 8 bases fit TRBD2. The CDR3 runs 15 residues. V was clipped by 0 bases and J by 6 bases; unmatched bases: 8. Per the germline V gene, CDR1 is SGDLS and CDR2 is YYNGEE. The CDR3 loop is CASSVEAGRAAEQYF. The CDR3, as DNA: TGTGCCAGCAGCGTAGAAGCCGGGAGGGCCGCCGAGCAGTACTTC.

The rearrangement links TRBV5-1 to TRBJ1-3; D is uncertain. Trimming shortened V by 3 bases and J by 2 bases, and 9 bases separated the two germline ends. From germline, CDR1 is SGHRS and CDR2 YFSETQ. This CDR3 is 14 amino acids long. CDR3 nucleotide sequence: TGCGCCAGCAGCTGGGATTCTCCTGGAAACACCATATATTTT. Translating gives CASSWDSPGNTIYF.

The DNA for the CDR3 is TGTGCCAGTACCCTAAGGGCAGGACTCCGCAATCAGCCCCAGCATTTT. This gives the protein CASTLRAGLRNQPQHF. The V gene is TRBV19, the J gene TRBJ1-5; D gene ambiguous. Trimming removed 7 bases at V and 2 bases at J, with 18 bases between. Germline CDR1 is LNHDA and CDR2 is SQIVND (reference sequence). The CDR3 loop spans 16 amino acids. Full variable domain (outside the CDR3, taken from reference TRBV19 and TRBJ1-5): DGGITQSPKYLFRKEGQNVTLSCEQNLNHDAMYWYRQDPGQGLRLIYYSQIVNDFQKGDIAEGYSVSREKKESFPLTVTSAQKNPTAFYLCASTLRAGLRNQPQHFGDGTRLSIL.

The chain employs TRBV4-2 and TRBJ1-1, with 8 bases identical to TRBD1. Germline V gene sequence: CDR1 LGHNA, CDR2 YNFKEQ. The CDR3 runs 17 residues. With V trimmed by 0 bases and J by 0 bases, 6 bases remained unmatched. CDR3 protein: CASSQDPGGVMNTEAFF. CDR3 DNA: TGTGCCAGCAGCCAAGATCCAGGGGGCGTCATGAACACTGAAGCTTTCTTT.

The rearrangement joins TRBV7-2 to TRBJ2-7; 8 bases agree with TRBD2. With V trimmed by 5 bases and J by 2 bases, 8 bases remained unmatched. CDR1 is SGHTA, CDR2 FQGNSA, per germline. This CDR3 comprises 15 residues. The CDR3 loop is CASSRAGGGTYEQYF. CDR3 coding DNA: TGTGCCAGCAGCCGTGCGGGGGGAGGAACCTACGAGCAGTACTTC.

This chain joins TRBV24-1 and TRBJ1-5, with 10 bases identical to TRBD1. Trimming took 3 bases from V and 2 from J; bases not matched to a gene: 6. Germline V gene sequence: CDR1 KGHDR, CDR2 SFDVKD. The CDR3 runs to 17 residues. The CDR3 spells CATSDGSGTGGNQPQHF. The CDR3, as DNA: TGTGCCACCAGTGATGGATCCGGGACAGGGGGCAATCAGCCCCAGCATTTT.

The rearrangement uses TRBV27 and TRBJ2-3; a possible D gene is TRBD1 (6 bases). Trimming removed 7 bases from V and 8 bases from J, with 13 bases in between. The CDR3 spans 12 residues. Germline V gene sequence: CDR1 MNHEY, CDR2 SMNVEV (reference sequence). CDR3 region: CASTTGSGTQYF. The CDR3 DNA sequence: TGTGCCAGCACCACAGGGTCTGGTACGCAGTATTTT.

V and J are TRBV5-1 and TRBJ1-1, with D uncertain. Germline V gene lookup returns CDR1 SGHRS and CDR2 YFSETQ. V was pared by 5 bases and J by 5 bases, with 10 bases between. This CDR3 is 12 amino acids long. This CDR3 reads CASRLSPTEAFF. The DNA of the CDR3 is TGCGCCAGCAGGTTATCCCCTACTGAAGCTTTCTTT.

The V and J genes are TRBV5-6 and TRBJ2-1; 9 bases are shared with TRBD1. V dropped 4 bases and J dropped 14; count of bases not matched to a gene: 10. CDR3 size: 13 residues. CDR1 is SGHDT and CDR2 is YYEEEE in the germline V gene. CDR3 amino acids: CASSPKAGQGKFF. The CDR3 coding sequence is TGTGCCAGCAGCCCAAAGGCGGGACAGGGAAAGTTCTTC.

In its sample, this clone was seen a few times. This sequence joins TRBV28 and TRBJ2-1; 7 bases align to TRBD2. CDR3 length equals 15 residues. Germline assignment: CDR1 MDHEN and CDR2 SYDVKM. J was trimmed by 7 bases and V by 2 bases; bases with no gene match: 8. CDR3 region: CASSLQKQGGNEQFF. The CDR3 nucleotides read TGTGCCAGCAGTTTACAGAAGCAGGGAGGGAATGAGCAGTTCTTC.

CDR3 sequence: CASSTPRKTYEQYF. In DNA, the CDR3 is TGTGCCAGCAGTACGCCGCGGAAGACCTACGAGCAGTACTTC. J is TRBJ2-7 and V is TRBV11-2; unclear D gene. Looked up from germline, CDR1 is SGHAT and CDR2 is FQNNGV. The CDR3 is 14 residues long. V lost 6 bases to trimming and J lost 2 bases, with 14 bases between them.

The V gene is TRBV18, the J gene TRBJ1-2; D is uncertain. From germline, CDR1 is KGHSH and CDR2 LQKENI. The CDR3 totals 14 residues. Trimming left V 4 bases short and J 7 bases short, with 16 bases between. CDR3 in amino acids: CASSLFGWESGYTF. CDR3 bases: TGTGCCAGCTCACTCTTTGGCTGGGAATCTGGCTACACCTTC.

CDR3 DNA: TGTGCCAGCAGTTTAGCTAACACCGGGGAGCTGTTTTTT. It yields the protein CASSLANTGELFF. The V gene is TRBV12-3 or TRBV12-4, the J gene TRBJ2-2, with D unresolved. Trimming took off 0 bases at V and 2 bases at J, with 1 base between the two ends. This CDR3 comprises 13 residues.